These T cell receptor beta chains were read from a single sample in a study of cytomegalovirus exposure and HLA in healthy donors. The assay was immunoSEQ multiplex PCR, and TCRdb's table has in-frame clones only and misses some. The table records around 150,000 clones, approximately 77% of them present only once. Sequences were obtained from PBMCs. The receptors here all came from a male donor in good health and CMV-seropositive. Each CDR3 is given with its conserved first and last residue. The D gene is left open where the match is weak. A row's size may be missing; if present it is once, few, many or a size class.

D: NA; J: TRBJ1-3; V: TRBV2; size: once; CDR3: CASTRAGPISGNTIYF; DNA: TGTGCCAGCACCAGGGCAGGGCCGATCTCTGGAAACACCATATATTTT
D: NA; J: TRBJ2-2; V: TRBV4-3; size: few; CDR3: CASSQAQVNTGELFF; DNA: TGCGCCAGCAGCCAAGCGCAGGTGAACACCGGGGAGCTGTTTTTT
D: TRBD1; J: TRBJ1-6; V: TRBV25-1; size: NA; CDR3: CASSEGAGGNSPLHF; DNA: TGTGCCAGCAGTGAAGGCGCAGGGGGCAACTCACCCCTCCACTTT
D: NA; J: TRBJ2-3; V: TRBV9; size: NA; CDR3: CASSVLGVPDTQYF; DNA: TGTGCCAGCAGCGTTTTAGGGGTACCAGATACGCAGTATTTT
D: TRBD1; J: TRBJ2-7; V: TRBV29-1; size: NA; CDR3: CSVWGQGSEQYF; DNA: TGCAGCGTTTGGGGACAGGGCAGCGAGCAGTACTTC
D: NA; J: TRBJ2-7; V: TRBV7-6; size: NA; CDR3: CASSQTHGYEQYF; DNA: TGTGCCAGCAGCCAGACACACGGCTACGAGCAGTACTTC
D: TRBD1; J: TRBJ2-2; V: TRBV5-4; size: NA; CDR3: CASRTNRGLASTGELFF; DNA: TGTGCCAGCAGGACGAACAGGGGGCTGGCGTCCACCGGGGAGCTGTTTTTT
D: NA; J: TRBJ2-1; V: TRBV5-4; size: NA; CDR3: CASSLPGGSYNEQFF; DNA: TGTGCCAGCAGCTTACCAGGGGGGTCCTACAATGAGCAGTTCTTC
D: NA; J: TRBJ1-2; V: TRBV10-2; size: NA; CDR3: CASSDLTTGNYGYTF; DNA: TGCGCCAGCAGTGACCTAACCACAGGAAACTATGGCTACACCTTC
D: NA; J: TRBJ1-5; V: TRBV7-8; size: NA; CDR3: CASSLMGGGADQPQHF; DNA: TGTGCCAGCAGCTTAATGGGGGGGGGCGCAGATCAGCCCCAGCATTTT
D: NA; J: TRBJ1-2; V: TRBV5-5; size: NA; CDR3: CASSLPGRGVDGYTF; DNA: TGTGCCAGCAGCTTGCCGGGGAGGGGGGTGGATGGCTACACCTTC
D: TRBD1; J: TRBJ1-4; V: TRBV27; size: once; CDR3: CASSSRTGGIEKLFF; DNA: TGTGCCAGCAGTTCTAGAACAGGGGGCATTGAAAAACTGTTTTTT
D: TRBD1; J: TRBJ1-2; V: TRBV9; size: NA; CDR3: CASSEGDRGSYGYTF; DNA: TGTGCCAGCAGCGAGGGGGACAGGGGGAGCTATGGCTACACCTTC
D: NA; J: TRBJ2-3; V: TRBV6-1; size: NA; CDR3: CASSPGGVGTDTQYF; DNA: TGTGCCAGCAGTCCCGGGGGAGTCGGCACAGATACGCAGTATTTT
D: TRBD1; J: TRBJ1-2; V: TRBV7-6; size: NA; CDR3: CASSAQDRGDYGYTF; DNA: TGTGCCAGCAGCGCACAGGACAGGGGGGACTATGGCTACACCTTC
D: NA; J: TRBJ1-2; V: TRBV5-1; size: NA; CDR3: CASSPLSGVGYGYTF; DNA: TGCGCCAGCAGCCCACTCTCAGGGGTGGGCTATGGCTACACCTTC
D: NA; J: TRBJ2-2; V: TRBV11-3; size: NA; CDR3: CASSLGLSAGELFF; DNA: TGTGCCAGCAGCTTAGGTTTGAGCGCCGGGGAGCTGTTTTTT
D: NA; J: TRBJ1-1; V: TRBV7-3; size: once; CDR3: CASSLAVQANTEAFF; DNA: TGTGCCAGCAGCTTGGCGGTACAAGCGAACACTGAAGCTTTCTTT
D: TRBD1; J: TRBJ2-5; V: TRBV30; size: NA; CDR3: CAWSPPRDSKRKTQYF; DNA: TGTGCCTGGAGTCCCCCCCGGGACAGTAAAAGGAAGACCCAGTACTTC
D: TRBD1; J: TRBJ1-5; V: TRBV25-1; size: few; CDR3: CASSGSTGDGAQPQHF; DNA: TGTGCCAGCTCCGGCAGTACAGGGGACGGAGCGCAGCCCCAGCATTTT
D: NA; J: TRBJ1-5; V: TRBV12-5; size: NA; CDR3: CASGSGNSNQPQHF; DNA: TGTGCTAGTGGTTCGGGAAATAGCAATCAGCCCCAGCATTTT
D: NA; J: TRBJ2-3; V: TRBV25-1; size: NA; CDR3: CASSEFAGFTDTQYF; DNA: TGTGCCAGCAGTGAATTCGCGGGGTTCACAGATACGCAGTATTTT
D: TRBD1; J: TRBJ2-7; V: TRBV30; size: NA; CDR3: CAWSATGDEQYF; DNA: TGTGCCTGGAGTGCGACAGGGGACGAGCAGTACTTC
D: TRBD2; J: TRBJ2-1; V: TRBV4-1; size: few; CDR3: CASRRIAGNANEQFF; DNA: TGCGCCAGCCGAAGGATAGCGGGGAATGCGAATGAGCAGTTCTTC
D: NA; J: TRBJ2-3; V: TRBV2; size: few; CDR3: CASSNSRGADTQYF; DNA: TGTGCCAGCAGTAACTCCAGGGGGGCAGATACGCAGTATTTT
D: TRBD1; J: TRBJ1-1; V: TRBV2; size: NA; CDR3: CASSEGQVGPNTEAFF; DNA: TGTGCCAGCAGTGAGGGACAGGTCGGACCGAACACTGAAGCTTTCTTT
D: NA; J: TRBJ1-4; V: TRBV25-1; size: NA; CDR3: CASCGGDNEKLFF; DNA: TGTGCCAGCTGCGGAGGGGATAATGAAAAACTGTTTTTT
D: NA; J: TRBJ1-6; V: TRBV4-3; size: NA; CDR3: CASSQDRVKSPLHF; DNA: TGCGCCAGCAGCCAAGATCGGGTGAAATCACCCCTCCACTTT
D: NA; J: TRBJ2-7; V: TRBV6-1; size: medium-sized; CDR3: CASSENDIYEQYF; DNA: TGTGCCAGCAGTGAAAACGACATTTACGAGCAGTACTTC
D: TRBD1; J: TRBJ2-7; V: TRBV4-1; size: few; CDR3: CASSQGPPGQRVYEQYF; DNA: TGCGCCAGCAGCCAGGGCCCGCCGGGACAGAGAGTCTACGAGCAGTACTTC
D: NA; J: TRBJ2-2; V: TRBV9; size: NA; CDR3: CASSVFSGGNTGELFF; DNA: TGTGCCAGCAGCGTGTTTTCCGGGGGTAACACCGGGGAGCTGTTTTTT
D: NA; J: TRBJ2-5; V: TRBV2; size: NA; CDR3: CASRLEGRETQYF; DNA: TGTGCCAGCAGGCTGGAGGGTAGGGAGACCCAGTACTTC
D: TRBD2; J: TRBJ2-3; V: TRBV29-1; size: NA; CDR3: CSVEGLAGGPTDTQYF; DNA: TGCAGCGTTGAAGGACTAGCGGGGGGGCCAACAGATACGCAGTATTTT
D: TRBD2; J: TRBJ2-7; V: TRBV19; size: NA; CDR3: CASSIDLTSGREQYF; DNA: TGTGCCAGTAGTATAGATCTGACTAGCGGTCGCGAGCAGTACTTC
D: NA; J: TRBJ2-5; V: TRBV7-2; size: NA; CDR3: CASSVALAPQETQYF; DNA: TGTGCCAGCAGCGTCGCGCTAGCGCCCCAAGAGACCCAGTACTTC
D: NA; J: TRBJ1-1; V: TRBV9; size: NA; CDR3: CASSRKGQGNTEAFF; DNA: TGTGCCAGCAGCCGCAAGGGGCAGGGGAACACTGAAGCTTTCTTT
D: TRBD1; J: TRBJ1-2; V: TRBV14; size: NA; CDR3: CASSRLQGAGYTF; DNA: TGTGCCAGCAGCCGATTACAGGGGGCTGGCTACACCTTC
D: TRBD1; J: TRBJ1-2; V: TRBV11-2; size: NA; CDR3: CASSLERTGSGGYTF; DNA: TGTGCCAGCAGCTTAGAAAGGACAGGCTCTGGGGGCTACACCTTC
D: NA; J: TRBJ1-6; V: TRBV18; size: few; CDR3: CASSPWGTGGSPLHF; DNA: TGTGCCAGCTCACCATGGGGCACCGGGGGTTCACCCCTCCACTTT
D: TRBD2; J: TRBJ2-2; V: TRBV9; size: NA; CDR3: CASSGGGTLLSGELFF; DNA: TGTGCCAGCAGCGGGGGGGGGACTCTGTTATCCGGGGAGCTGTTTTTT
D: NA; J: TRBJ1-6; V: TRBV7-9; size: NA; CDR3: CASGLTGLNSPLHF; DNA: TGTGCCAGCGGTTTAACAGGGCTAAATTCACCCCTCCACTTT
D: NA; J: TRBJ2-5; V: TRBV2; size: NA; CDR3: CASQLDKPQETQYF; DNA: TGTGCCAGCCAGTTGGACAAGCCTCAAGAGACCCAGTACTTC
D: TRBD1; J: TRBJ1-2; V: TRBV4-1; size: NA; CDR3: CASSRGTDEGYGYTF; DNA: TGCGCCAGCAGCCGAGGGACAGACGAAGGCTATGGCTACACCTTC
D: NA; J: TRBJ2-7; V: TRBV9; size: NA; CDR3: CASSASGDQSYEQYF; DNA: TGTGCCAGCAGCGCATCAGGGGATCAATCCTACGAGCAGTACTTC
D: NA; J: TRBJ1-1; V: TRBV19; size: few; CDR3: CASRTGVEAFF; DNA: TGTGCCAGTAGAACGGGGGTTGAAGCTTTCTTT
D: NA; J: TRBJ1-2; V: TRBV9; size: few; CDR3: CASSVGAGYGYTF; DNA: TGTGCCAGCAGCGTAGGAGCGGGCTATGGCTACACCTTC
D: NA; J: TRBJ1-4; V: TRBV6-1; size: NA; CDR3: CASSARKESLGKLFF; DNA: TGTGCCAGCAGTGCAAGGAAGGAGAGCCTGGGAAAACTGTTTTTT
D: NA; J: TRBJ1-4; V: TRBV5-4; size: NA; CDR3: CASSLGTSGKLFF; DNA: TGTGCCAGCAGCTTGGGAACGTCGGGAAAACTGTTTTTT
D: NA; J: TRBJ2-2; V: TRBV7-3; size: once; CDR3: CASSSPGYSNTGELFF; DNA: TGTGCCAGCAGCTCTCCGGGATACTCGAACACCGGGGAGCTGTTTTTT